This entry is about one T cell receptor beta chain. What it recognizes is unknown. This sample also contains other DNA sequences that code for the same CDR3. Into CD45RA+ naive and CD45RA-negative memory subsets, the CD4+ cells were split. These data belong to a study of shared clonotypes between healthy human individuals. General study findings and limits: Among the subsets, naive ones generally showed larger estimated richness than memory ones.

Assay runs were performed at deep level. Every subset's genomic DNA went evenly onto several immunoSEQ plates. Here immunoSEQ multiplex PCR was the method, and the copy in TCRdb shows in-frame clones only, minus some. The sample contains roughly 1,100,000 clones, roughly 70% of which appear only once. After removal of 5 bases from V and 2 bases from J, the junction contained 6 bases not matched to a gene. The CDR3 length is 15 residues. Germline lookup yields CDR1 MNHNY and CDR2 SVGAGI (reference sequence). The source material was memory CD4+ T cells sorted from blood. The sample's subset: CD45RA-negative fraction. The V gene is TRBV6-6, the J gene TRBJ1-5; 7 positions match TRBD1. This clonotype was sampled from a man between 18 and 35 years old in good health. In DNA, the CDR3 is TGTGCCAGCAGTCCTCGACAGGGTGGCAATCAGCCCCAGCATTTT. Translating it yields CASSPRQGGNQPQHF.